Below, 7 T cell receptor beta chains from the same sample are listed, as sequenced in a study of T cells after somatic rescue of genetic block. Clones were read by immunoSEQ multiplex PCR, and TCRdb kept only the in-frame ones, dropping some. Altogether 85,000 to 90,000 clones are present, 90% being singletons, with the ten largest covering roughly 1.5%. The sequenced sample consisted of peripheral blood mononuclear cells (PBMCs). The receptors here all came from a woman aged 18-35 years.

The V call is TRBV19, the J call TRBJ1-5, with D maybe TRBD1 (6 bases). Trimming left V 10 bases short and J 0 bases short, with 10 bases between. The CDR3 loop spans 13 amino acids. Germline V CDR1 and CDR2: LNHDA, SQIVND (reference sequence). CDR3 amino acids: CATRGHSNQPQHF. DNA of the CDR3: TGTGCCACCAGGGGCCATAGCAATCAGCCCCAGCATTTT.

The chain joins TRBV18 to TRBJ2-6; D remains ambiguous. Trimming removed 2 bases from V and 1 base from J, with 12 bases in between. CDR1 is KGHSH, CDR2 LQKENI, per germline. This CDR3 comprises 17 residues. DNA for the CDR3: TGTGCCAGCTCACCATCTACCGGAGCTTCTGGGGCCAACGTCCTGACTTTC. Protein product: CASSPSTGASGANVLTF.

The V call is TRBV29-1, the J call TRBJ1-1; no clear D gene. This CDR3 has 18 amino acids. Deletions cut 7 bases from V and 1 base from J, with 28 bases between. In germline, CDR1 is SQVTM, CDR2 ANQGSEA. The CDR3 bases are TGCAGCGCCTGCGTGGTGGCCCCCTCAGCCATTGGGAACACTGAAGCTTTCTTT. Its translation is CSACVVAPSAIGNTEAFF. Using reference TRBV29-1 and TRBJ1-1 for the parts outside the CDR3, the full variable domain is SAVISQKPSRDICQRGTSLTIQCQVDSQVTMMFWYRQQPGQSLTLIATANQGSEATYESGFVIDKFPISRPNLTFSTLTVSNMSPEDSSIYLCSACVVAPSAIGNTEAFFGQGTRLTVV.

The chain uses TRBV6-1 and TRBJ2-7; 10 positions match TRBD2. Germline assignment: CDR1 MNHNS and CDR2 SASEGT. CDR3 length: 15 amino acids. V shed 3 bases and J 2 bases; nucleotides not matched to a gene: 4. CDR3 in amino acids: CASSEIAGGPYEQYF. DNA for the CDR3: TGTGCCAGCAGTGAGATAGCGGGAGGCCCCTACGAGCAGTACTTC.

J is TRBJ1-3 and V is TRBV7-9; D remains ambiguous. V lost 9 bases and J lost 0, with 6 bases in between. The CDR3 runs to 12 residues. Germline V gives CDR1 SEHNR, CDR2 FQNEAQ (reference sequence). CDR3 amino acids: CASATSGNTIYF. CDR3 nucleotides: TGTGCCAGTGCCACCTCTGGAAACACCATATATTTT.

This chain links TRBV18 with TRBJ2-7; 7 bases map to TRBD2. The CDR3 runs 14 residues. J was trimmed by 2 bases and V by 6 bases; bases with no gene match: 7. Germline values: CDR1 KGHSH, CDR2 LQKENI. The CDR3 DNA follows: TGTGCCAGCTCGCCCAGCGGGACCCCCTACGAGCAGTACTTC. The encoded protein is CASSPSGTPYEQYF.

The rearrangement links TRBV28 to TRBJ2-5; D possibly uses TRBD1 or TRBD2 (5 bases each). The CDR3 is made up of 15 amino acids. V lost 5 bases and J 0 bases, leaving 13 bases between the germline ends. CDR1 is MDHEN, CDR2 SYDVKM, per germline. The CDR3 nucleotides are TGTGCCAGCAGTCGGGACCGAACGTACCAAGAGACCCAGTACTTC. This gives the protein CASSRDRTYQETQYF.